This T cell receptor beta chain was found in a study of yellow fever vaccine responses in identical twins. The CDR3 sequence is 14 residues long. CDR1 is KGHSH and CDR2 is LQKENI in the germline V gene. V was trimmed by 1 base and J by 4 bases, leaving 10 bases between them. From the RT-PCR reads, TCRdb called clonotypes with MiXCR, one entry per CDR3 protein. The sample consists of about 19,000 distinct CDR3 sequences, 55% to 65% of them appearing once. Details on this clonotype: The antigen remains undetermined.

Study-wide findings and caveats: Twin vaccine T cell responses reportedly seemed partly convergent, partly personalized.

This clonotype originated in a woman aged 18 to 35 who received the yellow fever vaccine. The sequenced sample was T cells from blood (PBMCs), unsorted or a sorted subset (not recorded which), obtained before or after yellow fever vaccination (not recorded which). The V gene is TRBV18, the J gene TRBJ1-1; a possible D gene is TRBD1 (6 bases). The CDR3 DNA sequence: TGTGCCAGCTCACCACGGGAAGGGGGCACTGAAGCTTTCTTT. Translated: CASSPREGGTEAFF.